This TCR beta chain was documented in a study of T cells in Graves' hyperthyroidism and ophthalmopathy (dated by TCRdb to between 2017 and 2020). About the study as a whole: Peripheral blood was collected at initial diagnosis, before any treatment. TCR V-J signatures able to tell the groups apart were searched for in a discovery cohort of 100 patients, of whom approximately 40 had Graves' ophthalmopathy and around 56 had stable Graves' hyperthyroidism. An independent validation cohort of around 20 hyperthyroidism patients and 17 patients who later progressed to ophthalmopathy tested prospective prediction of ophthalmopathy. The 80 to 100 discovery patients were randomly divided into training and test sets at a 7:3 ratio. The study also compared thyroid tissue and blood T-cell repertoires from 6 or 7 Graves' hyperthyroidism patients. After sampling, hyperthyroidism patients received methimazole starting at 30 mg daily, and ophthalmopathy patients received high-dose intravenous methylprednisolone. According to the paper, TCR Vbeta CDR3 sequencing was carried out on approximately 140 peripheral blood samples, which came from under 50 ophthalmopathy, 70 to 80 hyperthyroidism and roughly 17 progressor patients. What the authors observed across the whole study: In cross-validation, a model built on a 13 V-J signature told ophthalmopathy apart from stable hyperthyroidism with just under 90% sensitivity and roughly 81% specificity, and in testing the same model reached 80%/75%. In validation, progression to ophthalmopathy was predicted by the model with nearly 71% sensitivity and roughly 76% specificity, a median of approximately 6.5 months before onset. Sample size was not statistically predetermined, and blinding of investigators to group allocation was not performed. Most expanded thyroid clonotypes (frequency above 0.001) were also found in blood, which suggests that blood repertoires may mirror thyroid immune responses.

Hyperthyroidism patients were newly diagnosed, with disease duration under 2 months, and aged 18 to 65 years. Patients with uncontrolled infections, other autoimmune diseases, pregnancy or lactation were excluded. Diagnoses relied on clinical symptoms, serum thyroxine and TRAb, thyroid ultrasound and orbital computed tomography. Blood from progressor patients was drawn when they were first diagnosed with hyperthyroidism, before any ophthalmopathy symptoms appeared. Ficoll-Paque density gradient centrifugation was used to isolate PBMCs from 8.5 to 10 ml of fresh peripheral blood. Patients classed as progressors first received a Graves' hyperthyroidism diagnosis and then went on to develop ophthalmopathy during follow-up. Trizol reagent was used to extract total RNA, and RNA quality was then checked on an Agilent 2100 Bioanalyzer. Note on this clonotype: The clone's antigen remains unknown. This may arise from a read error, as a much more abundant clone is one base away. The CDR3 does not close with the conserved phenylalanine or tryptophan, likely indicating a read error.

Amplification of TCR beta CDR3 regions was carried out from RNA transcripts. A first-round RT-PCR of the TCR CDR3 used the HTBI primer set with the Qiagen OneStep RT-PCR kit. Libraries were constructed in a second round of multiplex PCR, after which size selection and purification were carried out. Libraries were sequenced paired-end with 100 bp reads on an Illumina HiSeq2000. The source study handled its data this way. SOAPnuke was used to process the raw data, with reads discarded if the reads contained adapters or uncalled bases, had a mean Phred below 15, or lacked an exact constant-primer or identifier match. High-quality paired reads were merged with COPE v1.2.5, and unique nucleotide sequences were defined as clonotypes. MiTCR v1.1 was used to align the clonotypes against IMGT TRBV, TRBD and TRBJ reference segments. The analysis was restricted to V-J combinations with a frequency above 0.0001, which together covered 99% to 99.2% of the repertoires. A TCS score was defined as the ratio between F50 (clonal expansion) and ExV (chaos), using BLOSUM62-based TCRdist between CDR3 peptides within each V-J. Welch's t-statistics and random forest reduced roughly 500 V-J features to 13, which were used in a naive Bayes classifier (R e1071). The raw public data were reprocessed by TCRdb itself: fastp quality trimming at Q25, MiXCR clonotype calling, in-frame beta chains only. For every CDR3 protein sequence, its rows merge into one entry that carries the most common genes and DNA. These V and J calls originate from TCRdb's pipeline instead of the authors' own analysis. The sample profile shows around 300,000 distinct CDR3 sequences; about an eighth of them were found once. Roughly 7.5% of the sample rests with the top ten.

Sequences MGHRA (CDR1) and YSYEKL (CDR2) are obtained from the germline V gene. With termini counted, the CDR3 has 16 amino acids. Only CDR3 DNA remains: 48 bases, in frame from the first base. The clonotype originates from a woman between 25 and 40 years old with Graves' hyperthyroidism that later progressed to Graves' ophthalmopathy. Sequencing used blood. Recombination connected TRBV4-1 to TRBJ1-1, with the D gene call left open. The CDR3 reads as follows: CASSQDPISRNTEAFL. The DNA is as follows: TGTGCCAGCAGCCAAGATCCTATATCGAGGAACACTGAAGCTTTCCTT.